A single sample is the source of the 7 T cell receptor beta chains below, sequenced in a study of blood T cell repertoires in COVID-19. Sequencing was performed with immunoSEQ multiplex PCR; in TCRdb, only in-frame clones are kept and a portion is missing. Altogether 100,000 to 150,000 clones are present, 88% being singletons, with the ten largest covering more than 2%. What was sequenced was peripheral blood. These receptors all come from a man in his sixties or seventies with active COVID-19.

The gene calls are TRBV6-5 and TRBJ2-1; 10 nucleotides align to TRBD1. The junction had 5 bases not matched to a gene; V was cut back by 6 bases and J by 6 bases. This CDR3 has 14 residues. Germline loops: CDR1 MNHEY, CDR2 SVGAGI. CDR3 coding DNA: TGTGCCAGCAGGCGACAGGGGGCGCTCAATGAGCAGTTCTTC. Translating it yields CASRRQGALNEQFF.

The chain uses TRBV4-3 and TRBJ1-4, with D unresolved. CDR3 length: 16 amino acids. V shed 0 bases and J shed 0 bases, with 8 bases lying between them. Germline CDR1 is LGHNA and CDR2 is YSLEER. CDR3 in amino acids: CASSQDVRSTNEKLFF. The CDR3 nucleotides are TGCGCCAGCAGCCAAGACGTCAGGTCAACTAATGAAAAACTGTTTTTT.

The gene calls are TRBV18 and TRBJ1-3; D is ambiguous. CDR1 and CDR2 (germline): KGHSH, LQKENI. The CDR3 totals 15 residues. Trimming took 0 bases from V and 0 from J, leaving 6 bases between them. Here the CDR3 reads CASSPPAYSGNTIYF. DNA for the CDR3: TGTGCCAGCTCACCACCGGCTTACTCTGGAAACACCATATATTTT.

This chain links TRBV6-5 with TRBJ2-7; 7 bases are a match to TRBD2. The ends lost 6 bases at V and 6 bases at J; junction bases unmatched: 11. CDR1 and CDR2 from the germline V gene are MNHEY and SVGAGI. This CDR3 spans 14 amino acids. The CDR3 sequence is CASSNGLSGGEQYF. DNA for the CDR3: TGTGCCAGCAGCAACGGTCTTTCGGGGGGCGAGCAGTACTTC.

The chain is built from TRBV19 and TRBJ1-1; 8 positions match TRBD1. Germline V gives CDR1 LNHDA, CDR2 SQIVND (reference sequence). V lost 5 bases to trimming and J lost 7 bases; unmatched junction nucleotides: 3. The CDR3 length is 12 residues. CDR3 in DNA: TGTGCCAGTAGTCACGGGACAGGTGAAGCTTTCTTT. This gives the protein CASSHGTGEAFF.

J is TRBJ2-7 and V is TRBV6-5; no reliable D call. Germline CDR1 reads MNHEY; CDR2 reads SVGAGI. This CDR3 is built from 11 residues. V shed 5 bases and J shed 1 base, with 3 bases lying between them. CDR3 nucleotide sequence: TGTGCCAGCAGTCAGTCCTACGAGCAGTACTTC. Translation: CASSQSYEQYF.

The rearrangement joins TRBV5-1 to TRBJ2-3, with 7 bases matching TRBD1. The V segment lost 0 bases and the J segment 3 bases; nucleotides outside the gene matches: 1. This CDR3 contains 14 residues. Germline V gene sequence: CDR1 SGHRS, CDR2 YFSETQ. CDR3 region: CASSLGRGTDTQYF. The CDR3 nucleotides read TGCGCCAGCAGCTTGGGCAGGGGGACAGATACGCAGTATTTT.